This TCR beta chain derives from a study of response to subunit inactivated influenza vaccine. Study conclusions and caveats: It was suggested by the authors that few new T cells are recruited by each seasonal influenza vaccination.

A remark on this clonotype: What it binds is not known. No conserved phenylalanine or tryptophan is present at the end of the CDR3, so a read error is the likely explanation.

Trimming cost V 1 base and J 4 bases, with 11 bases left between them. This CDR3 comprises 15 residues. Per germline, CDR1 LGHDT and CDR2 YNNKEL (reference sequence). TCRdb recomputed calls from the RT-PCR reads with MiXCR, one row per CDR3 protein. The sample has about 160,000 distinct CDR3 sequences, about 10% seen once. The V gene is TRBV3-1, the J gene TRBJ2-1, with D possibly TRBD1 on 6 matching bases. Sequencing was performed on CD8+ T cells sorted from PBMCs, taken around 2 years after vaccination. This sequence was found in a man aged 50-75 years who received an inactivated influenza vaccine. Written as DNA, the CDR3 is TGTGCCAGCAGCCAAGGGACAGCCTCATACAATGAGCAGTTCTCC. This encodes CASSQGTASYNEQFS.